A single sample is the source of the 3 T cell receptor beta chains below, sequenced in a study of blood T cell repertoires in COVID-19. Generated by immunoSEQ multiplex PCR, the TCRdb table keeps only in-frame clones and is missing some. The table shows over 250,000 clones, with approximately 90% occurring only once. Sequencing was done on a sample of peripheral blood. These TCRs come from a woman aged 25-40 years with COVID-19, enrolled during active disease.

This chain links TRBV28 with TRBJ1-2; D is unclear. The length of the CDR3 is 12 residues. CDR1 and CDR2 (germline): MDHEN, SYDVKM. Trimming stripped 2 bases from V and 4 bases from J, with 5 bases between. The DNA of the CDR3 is TGTGCCAGCAGTTTAGCCAGCTATGGCTACACCTTC. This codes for CASSLASYGYTF.

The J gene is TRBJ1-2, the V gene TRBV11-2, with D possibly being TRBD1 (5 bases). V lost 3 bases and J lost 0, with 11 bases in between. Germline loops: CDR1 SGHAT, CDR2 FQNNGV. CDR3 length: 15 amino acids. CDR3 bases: TGTGCCAGCAGCTTTTCAGGGCTAGCTAACTATGGCTACACCTTC. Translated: CASSFSGLANYGYTF.

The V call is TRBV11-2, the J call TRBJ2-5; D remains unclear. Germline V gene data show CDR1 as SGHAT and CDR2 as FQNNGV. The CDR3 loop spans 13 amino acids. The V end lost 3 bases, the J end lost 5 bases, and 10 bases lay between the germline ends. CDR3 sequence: CASSFVLQETQYF. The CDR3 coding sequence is TGTGCCAGCAGCTTCGTGCTTCAGGAGACCCAGTACTTC.